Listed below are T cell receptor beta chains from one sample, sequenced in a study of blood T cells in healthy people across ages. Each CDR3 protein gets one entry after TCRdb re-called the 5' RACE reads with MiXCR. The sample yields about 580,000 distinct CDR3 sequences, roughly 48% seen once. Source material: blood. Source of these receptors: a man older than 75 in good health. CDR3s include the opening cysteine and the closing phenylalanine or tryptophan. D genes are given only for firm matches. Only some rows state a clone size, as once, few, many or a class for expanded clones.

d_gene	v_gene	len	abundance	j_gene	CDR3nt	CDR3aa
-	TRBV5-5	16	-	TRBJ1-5	TGTGCCAGCAGCTTGAATAGGGTCAGGAGCAATCAGCCCCAGCATTTT	CASSLNRVRSNQPQHF
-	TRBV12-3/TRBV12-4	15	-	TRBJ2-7	TGTGCCAGCAGCTTTCGGGCCGCGGGGACCTACGAGCAGTACTTC	CASSFRAAGTYEQYF
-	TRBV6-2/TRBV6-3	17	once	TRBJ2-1	TGTGCCAGCAGTTCCCCGCGGCTAACGGCCTCCTACAATGAGCAGTTCTTC	CASSSPRLTASYNEQFF
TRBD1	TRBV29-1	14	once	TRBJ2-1	TGCAGCGGTCGGGACAGGGGTTCCTACAATGAGCAGTTCTTC	CSGRDRGSYNEQFF
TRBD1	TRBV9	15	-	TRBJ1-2	TGTGTCAGCAGCCCGGGACAGCTTAGTGGCTATGGCTACACCTTC	CVSSPGQLSGYGYTF
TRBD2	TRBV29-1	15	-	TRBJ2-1	TGCAGCGTGGCCCGAAGCGGGAGCGCCTACAATGAGCAGTTCTTC	CSVARSGSAYNEQFF
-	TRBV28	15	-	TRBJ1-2	TGTGCCAGCAGTTTGGTCCGAGGACAGAGCTATGGCTACACCTTC	CASSLVRGQSYGYTF
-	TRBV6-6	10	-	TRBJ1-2	TGTGCCAGCAGTTCCGGGGGCTACACCTTC	CASSSGGYTF
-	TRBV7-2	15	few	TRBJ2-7	TGTGCCAGCAGCTTAGCGCGGGCTGGGGCTTACGAGCAGTACTTC	CASSLARAGAYEQYF
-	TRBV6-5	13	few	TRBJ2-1	TGTGCCAGCAGTTGGGGCAGGGGAGGTGAGCAGTTCTTC	CASSWGRGGEQFF
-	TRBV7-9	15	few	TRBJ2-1	TGTGCCAGCAGCTTAGTGGCAGGGGTTAATGAAATTGAGTTCTTC	CASSLVAGVNEIEFF
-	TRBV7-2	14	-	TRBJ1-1	TGTGCCAGCAGCACCAGCCGCAGCCACAATGAAGCTTTCTTT	CASSTSRSHNEAFF
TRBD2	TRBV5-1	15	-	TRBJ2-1	TGCGCCAGCAGCTGGGCTAGCGGGGTCTCGGGTGAGCAGTTCTTC	CASSWASGVSGEQFF
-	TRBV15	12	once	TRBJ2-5	TGTGCCACCAGCAGAGAATCCGGGACCCAGTACTTC	CATSRESGTQYF
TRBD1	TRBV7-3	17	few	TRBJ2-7	TGTGCCAGCAGCTTAACGCCCTCAGGGACAGGGGGTGGTGAGCAGTACTTC	CASSLTPSGTGGGEQYF
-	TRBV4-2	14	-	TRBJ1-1	TGTGCCAGCAGCCTACAGAGAATGAACACTGGAGCTTTCTTT	CASSLQRMNTGAFF
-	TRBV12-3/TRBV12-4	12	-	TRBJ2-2	TGTGCCAGCAGTACAGACGCCGGGGAGCTGTTTTTT	CASSTDAGELFF
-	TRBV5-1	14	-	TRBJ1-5	TGCGCCAGCAGCTTGGGGACAACCCATCAGCCCCAGCATTTT	CASSLGTTHQPQHF
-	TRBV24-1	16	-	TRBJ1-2	TGTGCCACCAGTGATGGGAATTTGGGGTCCTATCGTGGCTACACCTTC	CATSDGNLGSYRGYTF
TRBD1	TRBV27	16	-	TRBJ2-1	TGTGCCAGCAGTCCCCGGGACAGGGGGTACTACAATGAGCAGTTCTTC	CASSPRDRGYYNEQFF
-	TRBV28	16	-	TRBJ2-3	TGTGCCAGCAGGCCCCTGGACATGGAGTTCACAGATACGCAGTATTTT	CASRPLDMEFTDTQYF
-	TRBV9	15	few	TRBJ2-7	TGTGCCAGCAGCGTAGGTTTAGGGCAAACCTACGAGCAGTACTTC	CASSVGLGQTYEQYF
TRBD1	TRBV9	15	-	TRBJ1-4	TGTGCCAGCAGCGGGACAGGGGGCGCGGCTGAAAAACTGTTTTTT	CASSGTGGAAEKLFF
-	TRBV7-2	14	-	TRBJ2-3	TGTGCCAGCAGCTTGGCCGGAGGGCTAAATACGCAGTATTTT	CASSLAGGLNTQYF
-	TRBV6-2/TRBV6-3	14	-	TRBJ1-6	TGTGCCAGCAGTTATCTCCAGATGAATTCACCCCTCCACTTT	CASSYLQMNSPLHF
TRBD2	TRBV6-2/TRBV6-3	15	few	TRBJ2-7	TGTGCCAGCAGTTACGCCGGGACTAGCGGGTACGAGCAGTACTTC	CASSYAGTSGYEQYF
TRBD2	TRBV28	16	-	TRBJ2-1	TGTGCCAGCAGAGGATCCGGGACTAGCGGGAGTAATGAGCAGTTCTTC	CASRGSGTSGSNEQFF
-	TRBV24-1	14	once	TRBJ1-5	TGTGCCACCAGTGACTCAGGGGCGGCTCAGCCCCAGCATTTT	CATSDSGAAQPQHF
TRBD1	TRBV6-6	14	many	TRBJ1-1	TGTGCCAGCAGTCGAGGGACAGAGAACACTGAAGCTTTCTTT	CASSRGTENTEAFF
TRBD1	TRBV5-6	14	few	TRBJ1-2	TGTGCCAGCAGCTTTGGGACAGCGGACTATGGCTACACCTTC	CASSFGTADYGYTF
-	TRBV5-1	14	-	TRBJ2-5	TGCGCCAGCAGTAGGGCGGGAAAGCAGGAGACCCAGTACTTC	CASSRAGKQETQYF
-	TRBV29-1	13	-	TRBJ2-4	TGCAGCGCTGACGACGGGATAGGGGGTGAGCAGTACTTC	CSADDGIGGEQYF
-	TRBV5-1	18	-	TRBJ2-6	TGCGCCAGCAGCTCGGTTGGAGGGGGCGCCTCTGGGGCCAACGTCCTGACTTTC	CASSSVGGGASGANVLTF